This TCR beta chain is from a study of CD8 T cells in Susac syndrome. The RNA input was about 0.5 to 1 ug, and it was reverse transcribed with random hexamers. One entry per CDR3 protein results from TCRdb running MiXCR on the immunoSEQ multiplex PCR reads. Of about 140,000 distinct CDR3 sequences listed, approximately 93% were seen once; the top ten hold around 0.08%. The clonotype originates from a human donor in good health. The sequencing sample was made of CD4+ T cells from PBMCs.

The DNA of the CDR3 is TGTGCCAGCAGTCGGACGAGATTGAACACTGAAGCTTTCTTT. Protein: CASSRTRLNTEAFF. The rearrangement joins TRBV27 to TRBJ1-1; unclear D gene. Germline V CDR1 and CDR2: MNHEY, SMNVEV (reference sequence). The CDR3 is made up of 14 amino acids. Trimming left V 5 bases short and J 0 bases short, with 10 bases between.